This T cell receptor (beta chain) was captured in a study of cytomegalovirus exposure and HLA in healthy donors. Study conclusions and caveats: TCR beta sequences reportedly predicted most subjects' HLA-A and HLA-B alleles accurately. Sequencing likely generated an artifact that appeared as a cluster of highly shared sequence variants.

Germline CDR1 and CDR2: SGHRS and YFSETQ. This CDR3 is 15 amino acids long. Comments on this clone: Its antigen remains unidentified.

The PCR contained 60 Vbeta and 13 Jbeta primers. As originally analysed: A follow-up analysis tallied tens of millions of unique TCR beta chains, roughly 11 million shared. Data came from immunoSEQ multiplex PCR; TCRdb stores just in-frame clones and leaves some out. V, J and clone size are taken as reported in that table, and D and trimming were inferred from the DNA itself. Here the sample spans some 200,000 clones, approximately 70% being singletons. This clonotype was sampled from a woman aged 30 to 39 in good health and CMV-seronegative. This chain joins TRBV5-1 and TRBJ2-5; D might be TRBD1 (7 bases). The end of the DNA fits TRBJ2-7 better, so the J call may be wrong. Sequences were obtained from PBMCs. The CDR3 sequence is CASSLDRGLSYEQYF. DNA for the CDR3: TGCGCCAGCAGCTTGGACAGGGGACTTTCCTACGAGCAGTACTTC.